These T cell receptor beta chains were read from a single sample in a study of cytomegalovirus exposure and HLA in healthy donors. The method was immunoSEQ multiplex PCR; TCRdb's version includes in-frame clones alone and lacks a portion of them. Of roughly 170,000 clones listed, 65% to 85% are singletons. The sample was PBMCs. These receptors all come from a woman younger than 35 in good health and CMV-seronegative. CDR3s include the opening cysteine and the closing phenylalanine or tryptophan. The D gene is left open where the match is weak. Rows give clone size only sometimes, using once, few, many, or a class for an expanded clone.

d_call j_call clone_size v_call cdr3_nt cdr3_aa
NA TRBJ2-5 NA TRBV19 TGTGCCAGTAGTATAGGCAGGGCGAACCAAGAGACCCAGTACTTC CASSIGRANQETQYF
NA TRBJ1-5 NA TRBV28 TGTGCCAGCAGTCACGGAGGGGAGAATCAGCCCCAGCATTTT CASSHGGENQPQHF
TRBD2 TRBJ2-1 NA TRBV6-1 TGTGCCAGCAGTGAAGCGATGGCTAGCGGGTACAATGAGCAGTTCTTC CASSEAMASGYNEQFF
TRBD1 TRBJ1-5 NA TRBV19 TGTGCCAGTAGAAGCAGGGGGGATCAGCCCCAGCATTTT CASRSRGDQPQHF
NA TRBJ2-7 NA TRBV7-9 TGTTCCAGCAGCTATTTAGAGGGTTTGTACTTC CSSSYLEGLYF
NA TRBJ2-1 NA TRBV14 TGTGCCAGCAGCCAAGATTGGGGCCCAGGCGGATCCAATGAACAGTTCTTC CASSQDWGPGGSNEQFF
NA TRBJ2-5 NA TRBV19 TGTGCCAGTAGTATAGATCAGGGAGGAAAGACCCAGTACTTC CASSIDQGGKTQYF
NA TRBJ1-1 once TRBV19 TGTGCCAGTAGTACCTCCCAGGGTACGGCTTTCTTT CASSTSQGTAFF
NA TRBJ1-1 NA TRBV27 TGTGCCGGCAGTTTATCCGGCCGGGGGAAGAGTGAAGCTTTCTTT CAGSLSGRGKSEAFF
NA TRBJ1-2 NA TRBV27 TGTGCCAGCAGCGCGAGGCCGGTCTACGGGAACTATGGCTACACCTTC CASSARPVYGNYGYTF
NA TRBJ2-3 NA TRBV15 TGTGCCACCAGCAGCATCCTCAGGGGCACAGATACGCAGTATTTT CATSSILRGTDTQYF
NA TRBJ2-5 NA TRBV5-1 TGCGCCAGCAGCCGTCAAGAGACCCAGTACTTC CASSRQETQYF
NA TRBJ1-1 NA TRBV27 TGTGCCAGCAGTCCACCCCTCAGGCGGGACACTGAAGCTTTCTTT CASSPPLRRDTEAFF
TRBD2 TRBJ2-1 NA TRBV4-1 TGCGCCAGCAGCCAAGATAAGGCGGGAGGGCCGAGCGAGCAGTTCTTC CASSQDKAGGPSEQFF
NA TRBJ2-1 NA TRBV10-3 TGTGCCATCAGTGAGTCGATCGCGGGGAGTGATGAGCAGTTCTTC CAISESIAGSDEQFF
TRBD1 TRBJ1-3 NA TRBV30 TGTGCCTGGGGACGGACAAGGGGACAGACTGGAAACACCATATATTTT CAWGRTRGQTGNTIYF
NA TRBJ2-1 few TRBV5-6 TGTGCCAGCAGCTCGACCGGGAACACCTACAATGAGCAGTTCTTC CASSSTGNTYNEQFF
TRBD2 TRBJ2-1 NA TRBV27 TGTGCCAGCAGCCTGACTAGCGGTTACAATGAGCAGTTCTTC CASSLTSGYNEQFF
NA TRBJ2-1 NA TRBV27 TGTGCCAGCACCTCGGGACTGGCCTACAATGAGCAGTTCTTC CASTSGLAYNEQFF
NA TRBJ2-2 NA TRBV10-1 TGCGCCAGCACAAGGGACTTCAGCACCGGGGAGCTGTTTTTT CASTRDFSTGELFF
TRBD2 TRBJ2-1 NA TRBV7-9 TGTGCCAGCAGCTCCCTTAAAGCGGGATCGGGCGATGAGCAGTTCTTC CASSSLKAGSGDEQFF
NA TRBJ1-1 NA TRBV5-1 TGCGCCAGCAGCTCTCAGCCGGGTTCCCCTGAAGCTTTCTTT CASSSQPGSPEAFF
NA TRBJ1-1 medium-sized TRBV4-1 TGCGCCAGCAGCCAAGTTATGTCTGTGTGGAACACTGAAGCTTTCTTT CASSQVMSVWNTEAFF
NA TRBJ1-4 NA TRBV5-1 TGCGCCAGCCGCATCACAGGTGGTGCCAGTGAAAAACTGTTTTTT CASRITGGASEKLFF
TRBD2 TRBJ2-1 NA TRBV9 TGTGCCAGCAGCGCAAGCTATCAAGGACTAGCGTACAATGAGCAGTTCTTC CASSASYQGLAYNEQFF
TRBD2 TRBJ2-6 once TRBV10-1 TGCGCCAGCAGTCCCGGGACTAGCGGGAGCTCTGGGGCCAACGTCCTGACTTTC CASSPGTSGSSGANVLTF
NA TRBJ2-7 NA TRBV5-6 TGTGCCAGCAGCTTCTCCCGGTCGACATACGAGCAGTACTTC CASSFSRSTYEQYF
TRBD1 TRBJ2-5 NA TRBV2 TGTGCCAGCCGGACGGGGACAGGGCCAGAGACCCAGTACTTC CASRTGTGPETQYF
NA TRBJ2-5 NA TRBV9 TGTGCCAGCAGCGCCTCCCCACAGGGTTTGGAGACCCAGTACTTC CASSASPQGLETQYF
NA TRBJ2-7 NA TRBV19 TGTGCCAGTAGTATAGCTTCAAACGGAGACGAGCAGTACTTC CASSIASNGDEQYF
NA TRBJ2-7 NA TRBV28 TGTGCCAGCAGTCTTGCGGGACAGATCTACGAGCAGTACTTC CASSLAGQIYEQYF
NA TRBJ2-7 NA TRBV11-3 TGTGCCAGCAGCTTAGTGCTGAGCTCCTACGAGCAGTACTTC CASSLVLSSYEQYF